This T cell receptor beta chain derives from a study of beta chain features in type 1 diabetes. Findings of the study overall: HLA effects on TCRB rearrangement stayed unresolved here. Reads derived from cDNA could over-represent cells showing high TCR expression.

Every participating donor gave one draw, a heparinised blood sample averaging roughly 100 mL. This clone was seen a few times. The target antigen is unknown. cDNA synthesis used the whole RNA isolate, giving expressed TCRB sequences. The protocol was immunoSEQ multiplex PCR, while the TCRdb copy is restricted to in-frame clones and leaves out a portion. The repertoire holds some 900,000 clones, with 17% as singletons. The CDR3 runs 16 residues. CDR1 and CDR2 from the germline V gene are SGDLS and YYNGEE. V lost 0 bases, J lost 0 bases, and 9 bases lay in between. This receptor was obtained from a woman aged 18 to 35 in good health. This chain joins TRBV9 and TRBJ2-2, with D tentatively TRBD1 (5 bases). Material: naive CD4+ T cells from blood. The chain's CDR3 is CASSVDPGSNTGELFF. The CDR3 DNA reads as TGTGCCAGCAGCGTAGACCCAGGGTCGAACACCGGGGAGCTGTTTTTT.